This T cell receptor beta chain was sequenced during a study of OX40 agonist ivuxolimab in advanced cancers. Study background: Head and neck, renal cell, melanoma or hepatocellular carcinoma were the cancers that dose-escalation patients had.

CDR1 MNHEY and CDR2 SMNVEV come from the germline V gene (reference sequence). V lost 5 bases to trimming and J lost 7 bases; unmatched junction nucleotides: 6. The CDR3 is 14 residues long. Sequencing was performed with immunoSEQ multiplex PCR; in TCRdb, only in-frame clones are kept and a portion is missing. The sample contains about 60,000 clones, around 90% of which appear only once. The chain carries TRBV27 and TRBJ1-2; TRBD1 agrees at 11 bases. Here the sequenced sample was CD4+ or CD8+ T cells sorted from blood, taken in a trial of the OX40 agonist ivuxolimab. The TCR originated in an adult with an advanced solid tumor such as melanoma, head and neck, liver or kidney cancer. The CDR3 nucleotides are TGTGCCAGCAGTCTGGACAGGGGGCGACGTGGCTACACCTTC. This translates into CASSLDRGRRGYTF.